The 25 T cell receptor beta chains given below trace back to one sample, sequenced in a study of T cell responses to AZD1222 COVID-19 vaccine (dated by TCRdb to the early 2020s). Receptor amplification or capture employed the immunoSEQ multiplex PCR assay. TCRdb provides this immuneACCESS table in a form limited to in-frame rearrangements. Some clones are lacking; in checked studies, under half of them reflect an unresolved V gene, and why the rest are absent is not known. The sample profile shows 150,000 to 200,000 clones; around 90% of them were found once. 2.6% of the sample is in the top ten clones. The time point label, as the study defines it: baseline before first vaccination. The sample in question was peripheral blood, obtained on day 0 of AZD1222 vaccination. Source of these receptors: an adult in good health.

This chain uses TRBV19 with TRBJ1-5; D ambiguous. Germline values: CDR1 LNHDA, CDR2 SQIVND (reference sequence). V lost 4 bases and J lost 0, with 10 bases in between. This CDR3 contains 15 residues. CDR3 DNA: TGTGCCAGTAGTAGTCCCGGCCATAGCAATCAGCCCCAGCATTTT. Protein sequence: CASSSPGHSNQPQHF.

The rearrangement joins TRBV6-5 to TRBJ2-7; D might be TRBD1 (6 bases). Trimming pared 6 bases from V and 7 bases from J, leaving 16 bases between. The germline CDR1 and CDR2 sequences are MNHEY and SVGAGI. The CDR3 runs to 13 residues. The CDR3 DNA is TGTGCCAGCAGCCCGACAGGAACGAGAGAGCAGTACTTC. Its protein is CASSPTGTREQYF.

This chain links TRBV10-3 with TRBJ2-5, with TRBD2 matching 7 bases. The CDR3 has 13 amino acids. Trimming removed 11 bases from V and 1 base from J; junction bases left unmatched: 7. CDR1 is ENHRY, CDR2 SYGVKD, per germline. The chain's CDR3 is CAARTRSQETQYF. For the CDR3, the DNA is TGTGCCGCCCGGACTAGGAGCCAAGAGACCCAGTACTTC.

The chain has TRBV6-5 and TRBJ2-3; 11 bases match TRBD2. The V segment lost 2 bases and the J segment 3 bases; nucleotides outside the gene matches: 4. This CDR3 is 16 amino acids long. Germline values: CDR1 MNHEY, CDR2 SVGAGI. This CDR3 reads CASSYGLAGGTDTQYF. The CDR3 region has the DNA TGTGCCAGCAGTTACGGATTAGCGGGAGGGACAGATACGCAGTATTTT.

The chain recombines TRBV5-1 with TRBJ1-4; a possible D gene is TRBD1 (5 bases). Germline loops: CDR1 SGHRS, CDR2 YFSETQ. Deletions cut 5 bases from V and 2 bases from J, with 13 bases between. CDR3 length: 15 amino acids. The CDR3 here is CASRRQGHTNEKLFF. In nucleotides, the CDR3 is TGCGCCAGCAGAAGGCAGGGCCACACTAATGAAAAACTGTTTTTT.

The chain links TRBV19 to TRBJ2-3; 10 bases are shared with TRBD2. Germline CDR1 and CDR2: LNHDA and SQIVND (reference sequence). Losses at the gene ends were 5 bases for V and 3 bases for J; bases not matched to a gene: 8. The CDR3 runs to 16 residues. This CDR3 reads CASSPFTSGTTDTQYF. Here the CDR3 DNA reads TGTGCCAGTAGTCCGTTCACTAGCGGGACTACAGATACGCAGTATTTT.

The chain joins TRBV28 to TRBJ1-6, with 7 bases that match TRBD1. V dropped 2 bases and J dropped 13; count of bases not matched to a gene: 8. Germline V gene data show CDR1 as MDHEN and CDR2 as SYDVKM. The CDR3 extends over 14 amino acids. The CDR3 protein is CASSLRDSPLPLHF. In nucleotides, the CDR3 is TGTGCCAGCAGTTTACGGGACAGCCCATTGCCCCTCCACTTT.

The CDR3 DNA is TGTGCCAGCAGCTTGGTAACAGGGGGTAGCGGTTCACCCCTCCACTTT. This codes for CASSLVTGGSGSPLHF. The chain has TRBV5-6 and TRBJ1-6; TRBD1 aligns across 8 bases. V trimming: 0 bases; J trimming: 9 bases; junction bases outside the gene matches: 8. The CDR3 runs to 16 residues. Germline CDR1 reads SGHDT; CDR2 reads YYEEEE. The variable domain in full, with the rest retrieved from reference TRBV5-6 and TRBJ1-6, is DAGVTQSPTHLIKTRGQQVTLRCSPKSGHDTVSWYQQALGQGPQFIFQYYEEEERQRGNFPDRFSGHQFPNYSSELNVNALLLGDSALYLCASSLVTGGSGSPLHFGNGTRLTVT.

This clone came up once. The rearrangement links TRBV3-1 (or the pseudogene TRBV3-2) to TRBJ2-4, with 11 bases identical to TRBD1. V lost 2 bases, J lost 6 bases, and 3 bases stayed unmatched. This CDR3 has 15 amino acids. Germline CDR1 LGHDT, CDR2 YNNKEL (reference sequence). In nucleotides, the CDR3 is TGTGCCAGCAGCCAATGGACAGGGGGCCTAAACATTCAGTACTTC. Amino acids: CASSQWTGGLNIQYF.

CDR3 DNA: TGTGCCAGCAGCCATGGGACGGGCATGAACACTGAAGCTTTCTTT. Translating gives CASSHGTGMNTEAFF. This chain uses TRBV7-3 with TRBJ1-1; possibly TRBD1 for D (5 bases). The V gene's germline CDR1 is SGHTA and CDR2 FQGTGA. This CDR3 comprises 15 residues. The V gene lost 5 bases and the J gene lost 0 bases, with 13 bases spanning the gap.

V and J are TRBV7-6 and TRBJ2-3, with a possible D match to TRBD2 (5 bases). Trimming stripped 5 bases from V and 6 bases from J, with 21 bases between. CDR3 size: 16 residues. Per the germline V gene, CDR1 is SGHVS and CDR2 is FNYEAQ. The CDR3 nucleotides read TGTGCCAGCAGCCCACAGTGGATGGCGGGTGGGGATACGCAGTATTTT. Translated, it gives CASSPQWMAGGDTQYF.

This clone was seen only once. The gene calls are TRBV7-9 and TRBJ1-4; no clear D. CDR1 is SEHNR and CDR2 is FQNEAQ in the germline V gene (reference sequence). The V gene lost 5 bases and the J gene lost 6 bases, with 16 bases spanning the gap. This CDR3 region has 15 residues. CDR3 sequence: CASSPPGGWDEKLFF. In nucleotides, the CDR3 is TGTGCCAGCAGCCCCCCGGGAGGCTGGGATGAAAAACTGTTTTTT.

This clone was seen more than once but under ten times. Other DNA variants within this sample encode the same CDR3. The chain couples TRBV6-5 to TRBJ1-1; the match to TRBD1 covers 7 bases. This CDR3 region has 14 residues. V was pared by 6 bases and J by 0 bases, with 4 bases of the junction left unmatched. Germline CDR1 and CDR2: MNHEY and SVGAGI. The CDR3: CASSLTGLNTEAFF. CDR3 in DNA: TGTGCCAGCAGCCTGACAGGGTTGAACACTGAAGCTTTCTTT.

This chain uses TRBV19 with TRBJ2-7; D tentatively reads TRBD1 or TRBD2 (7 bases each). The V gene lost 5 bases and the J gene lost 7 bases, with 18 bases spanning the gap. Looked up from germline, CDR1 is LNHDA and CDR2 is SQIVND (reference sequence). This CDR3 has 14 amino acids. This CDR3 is CASSSQGGSGEQYF. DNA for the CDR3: TGTGCCAGTAGTTCCCAGGGGGGGTCTGGTGAGCAGTACTTC.

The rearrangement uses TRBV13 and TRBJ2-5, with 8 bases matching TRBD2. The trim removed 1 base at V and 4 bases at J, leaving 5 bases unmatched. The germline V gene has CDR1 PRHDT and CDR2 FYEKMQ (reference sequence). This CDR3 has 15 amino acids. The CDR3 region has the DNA TGTGCCAGCAGCTTAGACGGGAGGGGAACAGAGACCCAGTACTTC. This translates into CASSLDGRGTETQYF.

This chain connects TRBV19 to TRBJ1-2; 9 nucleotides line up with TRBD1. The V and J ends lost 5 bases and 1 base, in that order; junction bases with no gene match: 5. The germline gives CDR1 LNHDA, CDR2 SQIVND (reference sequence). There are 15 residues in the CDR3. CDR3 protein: CASSPGQGHNYGYTF. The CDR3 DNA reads TGTGCCAGTAGTCCGGGACAGGGCCATAACTATGGCTACACCTTC.

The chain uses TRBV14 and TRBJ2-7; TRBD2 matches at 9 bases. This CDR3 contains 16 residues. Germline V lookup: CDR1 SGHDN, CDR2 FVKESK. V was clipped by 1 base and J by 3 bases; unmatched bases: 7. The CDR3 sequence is CASSQVGPSGIYEQYF. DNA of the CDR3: TGTGCCAGCAGCCAAGTCGGCCCTAGCGGGATCTACGAGCAGTACTTC.

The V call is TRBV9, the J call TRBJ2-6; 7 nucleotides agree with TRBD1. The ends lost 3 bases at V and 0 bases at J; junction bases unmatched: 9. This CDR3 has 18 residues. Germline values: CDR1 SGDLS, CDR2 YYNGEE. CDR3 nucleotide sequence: TGTGCCAGCAGCGCGTGGGACAGAAGGGCCTCTGGGGCCAACGTCCTGACTTTC. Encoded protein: CASSAWDRRASGANVLTF. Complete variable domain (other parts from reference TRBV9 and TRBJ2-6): DSGVTQTPKHLITATGQRVTLRCSPRSGDLSVYWYQQSLDQGLQFLIQYYNGEERAKGNILERFSAQQFPDLHSELNLSSLELGDSALYFCASSAWDRRASGANVLTFGAGSRLTVL.

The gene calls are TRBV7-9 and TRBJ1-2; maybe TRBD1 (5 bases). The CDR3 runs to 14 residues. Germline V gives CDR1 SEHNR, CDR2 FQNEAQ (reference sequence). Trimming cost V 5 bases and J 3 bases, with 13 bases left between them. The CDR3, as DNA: TGTGCCAGCAGCCTCCCAGGGAAGGACTATGGCTACACCTTC. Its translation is CASSLPGKDYGYTF. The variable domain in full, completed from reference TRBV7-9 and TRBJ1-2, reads DTGVSQNPRHKITKRGQNVTFRCDPISEHNRLYWYRQTLGQGPEFLTYFQNEAQLEKSRLLSDRFSAERPKGSFSTLEIQRTEQGDSAMYLCASSLPGKDYGYTFGSGTRLTVV.

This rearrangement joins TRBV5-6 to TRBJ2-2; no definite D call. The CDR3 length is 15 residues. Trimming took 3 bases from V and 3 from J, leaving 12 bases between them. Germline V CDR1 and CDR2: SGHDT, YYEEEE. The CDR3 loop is CASSSVPPYTGELFF. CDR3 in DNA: TGTGCCAGCAGCTCAGTACCTCCCTACACCGGGGAGCTGTTTTTT.

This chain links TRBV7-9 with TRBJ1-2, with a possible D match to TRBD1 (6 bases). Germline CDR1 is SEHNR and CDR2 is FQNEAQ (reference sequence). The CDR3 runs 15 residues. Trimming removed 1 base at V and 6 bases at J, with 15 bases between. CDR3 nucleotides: TGTGCCAGCAGCTTAGTGGGGGCGCAGGGCAATGGCTACACCTTC. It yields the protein CASSLVGAQGNGYTF.

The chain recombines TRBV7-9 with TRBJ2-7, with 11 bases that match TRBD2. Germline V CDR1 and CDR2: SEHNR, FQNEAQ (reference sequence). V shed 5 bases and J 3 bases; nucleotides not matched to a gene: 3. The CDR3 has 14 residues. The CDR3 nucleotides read TGTGCCAGCAGCCCAGGGACTAGCGGCTACGAGCAGTACTTC. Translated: CASSPGTSGYEQYF.

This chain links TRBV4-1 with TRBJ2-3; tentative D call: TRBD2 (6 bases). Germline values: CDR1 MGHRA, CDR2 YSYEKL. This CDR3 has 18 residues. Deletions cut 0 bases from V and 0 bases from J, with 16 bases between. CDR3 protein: CASSQEESGRPSTDTQYF. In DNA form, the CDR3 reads TGCGCCAGCAGCCAAGAAGAGAGCGGGCGCCCTAGCACAGATACGCAGTATTTT.

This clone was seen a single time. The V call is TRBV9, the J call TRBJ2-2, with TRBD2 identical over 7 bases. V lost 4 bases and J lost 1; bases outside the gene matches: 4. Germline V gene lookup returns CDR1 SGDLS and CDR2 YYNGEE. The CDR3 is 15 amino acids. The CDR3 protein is CASSTSGGNTGELFF. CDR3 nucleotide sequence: TGTGCCAGCAGCACCTCGGGGGGGAACACCGGGGAGCTGTTTTTT.

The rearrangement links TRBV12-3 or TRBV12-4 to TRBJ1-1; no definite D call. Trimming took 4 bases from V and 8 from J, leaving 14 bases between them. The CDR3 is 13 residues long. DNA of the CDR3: TGTGCCAGCAGTTATCACCTCGCGGGGGAAGCTTTCTTT. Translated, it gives CASSYHLAGEAFF.